The 14 T cell receptor beta chains in this list originate from one sample, sequenced in a study of Graves' ophthalmopathy and Graves' hyperthyroidism. CDR3 regions of TCR beta were amplified from RNA transcripts. RT-PCR was first run with HTBI primers, then multiplex PCR in a second round. TCRdb reanalysed the multiplex PCR reads using MiXCR and keeps one entry per CDR3 protein. The data hold approximately 500,000 distinct CDR3 sequences, with 13% to 15% observed a single time. Specimen: blood. Receptors originate from a woman between 25 and 40 years old with Graves' ophthalmopathy.

This clonotype was recorded at least ten times. The V and J genes are TRBV28 and TRBJ1-1; 7 bases map to TRBD1. CDR1 is MDHEN, CDR2 SYDVKM, per germline. V was pared by 3 bases and J by 2 bases, with 3 bases of the junction left unmatched. The CDR3 sequence is 14 residues long. CDR3 residues: CASSFRGANTEAFF. The DNA for the CDR3 is TGTGCCAGCAGTTTCAGGGGGGCCAACACTGAAGCTTTCTTT.

This clonotype appeared many times. V is TRBV6-5 and J is TRBJ1-3, with 9 bases matching TRBD1. This CDR3 spans 15 amino acids. V shed 6 bases, J shed 0 bases, and the junction held 3 bases outside the gene matches. Germline V gene data show CDR1 as MNHEY and CDR2 as SVGAGI. CDR3 nucleotides: TGTGCCAGCAGGACAGGGGGAGTCTCTGGAAACACCATATATTTT. This sequence encodes CASRTGGVSGNTIYF.

This chain connects TRBV6-1 to TRBJ2-5; D call uncertain. V shed 7 bases and J shed 1 base, with 13 bases lying between them. Germline V gene lookup returns CDR1 MNHNS and CDR2 SASEGT. The CDR3 spans 14 residues. CDR3 bases: TGTGCCAGCAAAGTACAGCCATCCCAAGAGACCCAGTACTTC. Its protein is CASKVQPSQETQYF.

This clonotype was seen many times. CDR3 DNA: TGTGCCAGCAGTTTAAGCGCGGGGTCCCAAGAGACCCAGTACTTC. Translating gives CASSLSAGSQETQYF. V usage is TRBV12-3 or TRBV12-4 and J usage is TRBJ2-5; a weak D match, TRBD2 (6 bases). The CDR3 is 15 residues long. Trimming pared 2 bases from V and 1 base from J, leaving 11 bases between.

This clonotype was counted many times. The chain has TRBV15 and TRBJ2-7; 9 nucleotides match TRBD1. The J segment lost 4 bases and the V segment lost 4 bases, leaving 8 bases of the junction unmatched. Germline CDR1 reads LNHNV; CDR2 reads YYDKDF (reference sequence). This CDR3 is 15 amino acids long. This CDR3 is CATSTRQGESYEQYF. In DNA, the CDR3 is TGTGCCACCAGCACACGACAGGGGGAGAGTTACGAGCAGTACTTC.

This clonotype showed up many times. CDR3 nucleotide sequence: TGTGCCAGCAGCTTAGGCGGAGGGACAGCTTACGAGCAGTACTTC. Amino acid sequence: CASSLGGGTAYEQYF. The rearrangement uses TRBV7-3 and TRBJ2-7, with TRBD1 as a possible D gene (7 bases). The germline V gene has CDR1 SGHTA and CDR2 FQGTGA. V lost 2 bases to trimming and J lost 4 bases, with 15 bases between them. The CDR3 covers 15 residues.

The chain carries TRBV5-1 and TRBJ2-7, with 7 bases that match TRBD2. Per germline, CDR1 SGHRS and CDR2 YFSETQ. The trim removed 0 bases at V and 7 bases at J, leaving 7 bases unmatched. The CDR3 length is 14 residues. The CDR3 reads CASSLGGGLREQYF. CDR3 nucleotide sequence: TGCGCCAGCAGCTTGGGCGGGGGACTCCGGGAGCAGTACTTC.

This clonotype was detected many times. Compared with germline, one end of the junction differs, possibly owing to a read error. This rearrangement joins TRBV29-1 to TRBJ2-5, with 8 bases fitting TRBD1. Looked up from germline, CDR1 is SQVTM and CDR2 is ANQGSEA. The CDR3 totals 12 residues. CDR3 bases: TGCAGCGTTGTACAGGGGGAAGAGACCCAGTGCTTC. As protein: CSVVQGEETQCF.

A few counts support this clonotype. The chain recombines TRBV3-1 with TRBJ2-7; the match to TRBD2 covers 8 bases. V lost 5 bases to trimming and J lost 5 bases; unmatched junction nucleotides: 8. Germline values: CDR1 LGHDT, CDR2 YNNKEL (reference sequence). CDR3 length equals 14 residues. For the CDR3, the DNA is TGTGCCAGCAGCTCCTCAGCGGGAGTCAACGAGCAGTACTTC. Protein: CASSSSAGVNEQYF.

This clonotype was seen many times. The chain uses TRBV6-1 and TRBJ2-1, with 7 bases fitting TRBD1. This CDR3 is 11 amino acids long. Germline CDR1 is MNHNS and CDR2 is SASEGT. V trimming: 6 bases; J trimming: 9 bases; junction bases outside the gene matches: 2. The chain's CDR3 is CASRSGGEQFF. CDR3 nucleotide sequence: TGTGCCAGCAGATCAGGGGGTGAGCAGTTCTTC.

The J gene is TRBJ1-1, the V gene TRBV30; unclear D gene. Trimming removed 0 bases at V and 4 bases at J, with 9 bases between. This CDR3 is 13 amino acids long. Germline CDR1 and CDR2: GTSNPN and SVGIG (reference sequence). CDR3 region: CAWSVWEGTEAFF. The CDR3, as DNA: TGTGCCTGGAGTGTATGGGAGGGCACTGAAGCTTTCTTT.

The rearrangement links TRBV28 to TRBJ1-1; D is possibly TRBD1 (5 bases). The CDR3 runs to 16 residues. CDR1 is MDHEN and CDR2 is SYDVKM in the germline V gene. Trimming removed 2 bases from V and 4 bases from J, with 17 bases in between. CDR3 sequence: CASSLSQGLTGTEAFF. CDR3 in DNA: TGTGCCAGCAGTTTAAGCCAGGGACTCACCGGCACTGAAGCTTTCTTT.

This clonotype was counted at least ten times. The chain recombines TRBV20-1 with TRBJ2-7; possibly TRBD1 for D (6 bases). The CDR3 covers 16 residues. Germline V lookup: CDR1 DFQATT, CDR2 SNEGSKA (reference sequence). V was cut by 7 bases and J by 3 bases, with 25 bases left in between. The CDR3 loop reads CSVRQPGPGVLYEQYF. CDR3 coding DNA: TGCAGTGTTAGGCAACCTGGACCAGGGGTACTCTACGAGCAGTACTTC.

This clonotype was detected ten times or more. CDR3 sequence (DNA): TGTGCCAGCATTGGGGCGGCTACCTACGAGCAGTACTTC. Residues: CASIGAATYEQYF. The chain has TRBV6-1 and TRBJ2-7; tentative D call: TRBD1 (5 bases). V was cut by 7 bases and J by 2 bases, with 12 bases left in between. This CDR3 is built from 13 residues. CDR1 and CDR2 from the germline V gene are MNHNS and SASEGT.